This T cell receptor (beta chain) stems from a study of blood T cell repertoires in COVID-19. Looking at the study overall: Specimens from acute and convalescent COVID-19 originated in the United States, Italy and Spain. PBMCs, B-cell-depleted T cells, or T cells were the source of the cDNA or gDNA that made up the material.

Study members were between about 18 and 100 years old and lived in 20 to 25 US regions. In the authors' methods: Amplification of reference gene primers provided the estimated nucleated cell counts. The method was immunoSEQ multiplex PCR; TCRdb's version includes in-frame clones alone and lacks a portion of them. V, J and clone size were drawn from that table, and D and trimming were deduced from the DNA. The repertoire includes a few hundred thousand clones, around 89% of them detected once, and around 4.5% sits in the top ten. Sequenced sample: PBMCs or T cells enriched from blood (not recorded which). This receptor was identified in a woman between 18 and 30 years old with acute COVID-19.

The CDR3 region is CSVGSRGWTEAFF. CDR3 DNA sequence: TGCAGCGTCGGTAGTAGGGGATGGACTGAAGCTTTCTTT. The chain joins TRBV29-1 to TRBJ1-1; D may be TRBD1 (5 bases). The CDR3 consists of 13 residues. CDR1 and CDR2 from the germline V gene are SQVTM and ANQGSEA. V lost 6 bases, J lost 5 bases, and 16 bases lay in between.